This paragraph covers one T cell receptor beta chain sequence. The antigen remains undetermined. The sample comes from a study of OX40 agonist ivuxolimab in advanced cancers. Study-wide findings and caveats: CD8+ T cells were the subset that, on average, had more expanded clones than CD4+.

Anyone with autoimmune disease history or systemic immunosuppression was excluded. The method was immunoSEQ multiplex PCR; TCRdb's version includes in-frame clones alone and lacks a portion of them. The data hold 20,000 to 30,000 clones, with 75% to 80% observed a single time. CDR1 and CDR2 (germline): SGHVS, FNYEAQ. V gave up 1 base and J gave up 6 bases, with 13 bases separating them. This CDR3 is built from 14 residues. The receptor was derived from an adult with an advanced solid tumor such as melanoma, head and neck, liver or kidney cancer. The gene calls are TRBV7-6 and TRBJ2-7; D ambiguous. The sequenced sample was CD4+ or CD8+ T cells sorted from blood, obtained in a trial of the OX40 agonist ivuxolimab. CDR3 nucleotide sequence: TGTGCCAGCAGCTTAGGGACCGGTCCGAGCGAGCAGTACTTC. This translates into CASSLGTGPSEQYF.